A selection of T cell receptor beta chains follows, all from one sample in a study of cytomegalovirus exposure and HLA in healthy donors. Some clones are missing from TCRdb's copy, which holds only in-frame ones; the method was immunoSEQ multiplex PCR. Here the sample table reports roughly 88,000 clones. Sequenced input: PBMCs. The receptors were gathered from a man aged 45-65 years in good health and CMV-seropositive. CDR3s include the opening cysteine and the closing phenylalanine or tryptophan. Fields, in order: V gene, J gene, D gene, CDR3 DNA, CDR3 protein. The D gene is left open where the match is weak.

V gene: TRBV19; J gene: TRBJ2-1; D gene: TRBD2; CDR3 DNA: TGTGCCAGTAGTATGAGGGCTAGCGGGAGGGTCTACAATGAGCAGTTCTTC; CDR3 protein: CASSMRASGRVYNEQFF
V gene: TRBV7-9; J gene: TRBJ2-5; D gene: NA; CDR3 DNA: TGTGCCAGCAGCTTAAGGAGGGAAGCGACCCAGTACTTC; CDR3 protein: CASSLRREATQYF
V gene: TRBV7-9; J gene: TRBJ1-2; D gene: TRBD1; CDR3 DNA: TGTGCCAGCAGCTTAGCGCTTAGACAGGGGGCCGATGGCTACACCTTC; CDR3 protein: CASSLALRQGADGYTF
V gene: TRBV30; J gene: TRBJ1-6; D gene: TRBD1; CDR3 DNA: TGTGCCTGGGGTAGCCCGGGACAGAATTCACCCCTCCACTTT; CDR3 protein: CAWGSPGQNSPLHF
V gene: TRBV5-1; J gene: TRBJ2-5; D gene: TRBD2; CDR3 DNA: TGCGCCAGCAGCTTGGGTTTAGCGGGAGCCGGGGTAGAGACCCAGTACTTC; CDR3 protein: CASSLGLAGAGVETQYF
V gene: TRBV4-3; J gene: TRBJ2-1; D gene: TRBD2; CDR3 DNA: TGCGCCAGCAGCCAAGATTTGACTAGCGGGCAACCGTTCTTC; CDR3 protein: CASSQDLTSGQPFF
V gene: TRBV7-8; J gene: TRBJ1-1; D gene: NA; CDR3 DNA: TGTGCCAGCAGCTTGGGGGGATGGAGTACTGAAGCTTTCTTT; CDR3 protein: CASSLGGWSTEAFF
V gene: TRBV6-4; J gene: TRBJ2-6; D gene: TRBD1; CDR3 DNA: TGTGCCAGCAGTCGGGACAGCCTCTCTGGGGCCAACGTCCTGACTTTC; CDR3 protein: CASSRDSLSGANVLTF
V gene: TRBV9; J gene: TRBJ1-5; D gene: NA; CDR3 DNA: TGTGCCAGCAGCGTAGGGTGGGGGGGCAATCAGCCCCAGCATTTT; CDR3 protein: CASSVGWGGNQPQHF
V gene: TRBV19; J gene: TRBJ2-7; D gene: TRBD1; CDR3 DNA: TGTGCCAGCGCCCTCCTTGCAGGGGGAGCCTACGAGCAGTACTTC; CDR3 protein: CASALLAGGAYEQYF
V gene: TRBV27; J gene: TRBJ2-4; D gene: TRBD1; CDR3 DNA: TGTGCCAGCAGTTTTGGACAGGGCAAAAACATTCAGTACTTC; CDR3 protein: CASSFGQGKNIQYF
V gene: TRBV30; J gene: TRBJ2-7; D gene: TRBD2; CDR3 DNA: TGTGCCTGGAGTCTTGGCGGGAGTCTGAACGAGCAGTACTTC; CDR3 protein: CAWSLGGSLNEQYF
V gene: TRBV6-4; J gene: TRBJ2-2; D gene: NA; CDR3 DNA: TGTGCCAGCAGTCCGGGACACTACACCGGGGAGCTGTTTTTT; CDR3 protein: CASSPGHYTGELFF
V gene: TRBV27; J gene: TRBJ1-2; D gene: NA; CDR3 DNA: TGTGCCAGCACGACCCAGGGGAACTATGGCTACACCTTC; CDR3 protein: CASTTQGNYGYTF
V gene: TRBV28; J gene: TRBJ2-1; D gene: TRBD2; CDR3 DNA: TGTGCCAGGAGTTCCCCGGGACTAGCGGGGAACAATGAGCAGTTCTTC; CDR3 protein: CARSSPGLAGNNEQFF
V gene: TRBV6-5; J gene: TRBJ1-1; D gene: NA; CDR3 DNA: TGTGCCAGCAGTCTTCAGAATGACAGGTACACTGAAGCTTTCTTT; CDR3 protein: CASSLQNDRYTEAFF
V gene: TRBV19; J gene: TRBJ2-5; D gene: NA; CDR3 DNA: TGTGCCAGTAGCGAAACTAGCTTCGTGGAGACCCAGTACTTC; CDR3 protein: CASSETSFVETQYF
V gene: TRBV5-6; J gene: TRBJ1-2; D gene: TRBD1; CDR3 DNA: TGTGCCAGCAGGCCAGGGGGCAGAAACTATGGCTACACCTTC; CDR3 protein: CASRPGGRNYGYTF
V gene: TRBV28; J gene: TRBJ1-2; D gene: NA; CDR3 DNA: TGTGCCAGCAGTTTACGGGCCCCACAGGGTGGGCTTTTCTATGGCTACACCTTC; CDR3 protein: CASSLRAPQGGLFYGYTF
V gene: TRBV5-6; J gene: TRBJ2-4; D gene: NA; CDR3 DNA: TGTGCCAGCAGCTCCTCCTACAGGGTAGCCAAAAACATTCAGTACTTC; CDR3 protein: CASSSSYRVAKNIQYF
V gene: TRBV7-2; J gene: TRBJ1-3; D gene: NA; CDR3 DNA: TGTGCCAGCAGCTTAAATCAGGGAAACACCATATATTTT; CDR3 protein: CASSLNQGNTIYF
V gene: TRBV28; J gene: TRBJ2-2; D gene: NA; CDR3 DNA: TGTGCCAGCAGTTACCTAGTTGGCGGGGAGCTGTTTTTT; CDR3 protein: CASSYLVGGELFF
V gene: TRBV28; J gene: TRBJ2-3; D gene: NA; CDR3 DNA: TGTGCCAGCAGTTTATGCGTTTGGGACTTCTGGTATTTT; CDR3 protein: CASSLCVWDFWYF
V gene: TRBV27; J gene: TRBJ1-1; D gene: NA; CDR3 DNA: TGTGCCAGCAGTACCCAGACGGGCCGGGGGGGCCTTAGAGCTTTCTTT; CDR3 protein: CASSTQTGRGGLRAFF
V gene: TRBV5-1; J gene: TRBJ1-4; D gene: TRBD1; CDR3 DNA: TGCGCCAGCAGCTCCCCGGACAGGGGTCGTGAAAAACTGTTTTTT; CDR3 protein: CASSSPDRGREKLFF
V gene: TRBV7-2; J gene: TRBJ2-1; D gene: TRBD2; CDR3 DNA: TGTGCCAGCAGCTGGAGACTAGCGAGGTCCTACAATGAGCAGTTCTTC; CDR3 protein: CASSWRLARSYNEQFF
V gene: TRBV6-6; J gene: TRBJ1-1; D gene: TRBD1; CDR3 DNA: TGTGCCAGCAGCCTGGACAGGGAGAACACTGAAGCTTTCTTT; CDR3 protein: CASSLDRENTEAFF
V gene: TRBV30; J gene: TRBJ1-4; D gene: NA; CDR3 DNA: TGTGCCTGGAGTTGGGGAGGGGCGCGGGTGAATGAAAAACTGTTTTTT; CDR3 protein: CAWSWGGARVNEKLFF
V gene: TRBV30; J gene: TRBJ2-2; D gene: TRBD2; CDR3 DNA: TGTGCCTGGAGCTTCGGACTAGCGGGAGTGGTCGGGGAGCTGTTTTTT; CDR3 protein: CAWSFGLAGVVGELFF
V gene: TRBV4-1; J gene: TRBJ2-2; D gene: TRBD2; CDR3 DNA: TGCGCCAGCAGCCAAAGACTAGCGGATTCTCATGTGGTCACCGGGGAGCTGTTTTTT; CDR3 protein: CASSQRLADSHVVTGELFF
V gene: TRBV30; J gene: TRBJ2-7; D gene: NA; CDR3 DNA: TGTGCCTGGAGTGCGACTTACGGCGAGCAGTACTTC; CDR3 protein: CAWSATYGEQYF
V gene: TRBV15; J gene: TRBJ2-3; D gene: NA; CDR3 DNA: TGTGCCACCAGCAGAGGAACTAGTGGACCCACAGATACGCAGTATTTT; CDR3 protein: CATSRGTSGPTDTQYF
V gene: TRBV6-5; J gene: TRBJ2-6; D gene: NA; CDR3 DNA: TGTGCCAGCAGTTTAGGAGGGGCTGGGGCCAACGTCCTGACTTTC; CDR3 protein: CASSLGGAGANVLTF
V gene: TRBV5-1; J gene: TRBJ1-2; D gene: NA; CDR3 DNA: TGCGCCAGCAGCTTGGTCGGGGGGGCGAATGGCTACACCTTC; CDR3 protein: CASSLVGGANGYTF
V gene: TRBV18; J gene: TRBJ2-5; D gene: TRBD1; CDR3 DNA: TGTGCCAGCTCACCACGGACAGGATTTCAAGAGACCCAGTACTTC; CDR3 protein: CASSPRTGFQETQYF
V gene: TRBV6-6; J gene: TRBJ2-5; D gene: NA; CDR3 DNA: TGTGCCAGCAGTTACAATGGCTGGGGGGAGCAGTACTTC; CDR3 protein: CASSYNGWGEQYF
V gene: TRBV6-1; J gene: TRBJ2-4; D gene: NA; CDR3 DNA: TGTGCCAGCAGTGAATATCACGGACAGTCGGCCATCTTAGCCAAAAACATTCAGTACTTC; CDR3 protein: CASSEYHGQSAILAKNIQYF
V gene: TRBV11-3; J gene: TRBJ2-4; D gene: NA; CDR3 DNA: TGTGCCAGCAGCTCCCTAACCGGGAACATTCAGTACTTC; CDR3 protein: CASSSLTGNIQYF
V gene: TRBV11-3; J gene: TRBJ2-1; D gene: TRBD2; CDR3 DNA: TGTGCCAGCAGCTTACCCTCGAGTAGCGGGAGGGCCCAGGGGCAGTTCTTC; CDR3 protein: CASSLPSSSGRAQGQFF
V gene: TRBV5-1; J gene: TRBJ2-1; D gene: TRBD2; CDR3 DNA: TGCGCCAGCAGCTTGGTGACTAGCGGACATGAGCAGTTCTTC; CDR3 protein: CASSLVTSGHEQFF
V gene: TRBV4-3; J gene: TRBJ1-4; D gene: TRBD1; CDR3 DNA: TGCGCCAGCAGCCAAGGGCAGGGGGTTGAAAAACTGTTTTTT; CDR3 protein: CASSQGQGVEKLFF
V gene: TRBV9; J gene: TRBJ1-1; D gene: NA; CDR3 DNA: TGTGCCAGCAGCGAGGGGGGGCCGGGGACTGAAGCTTTCTTT; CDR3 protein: CASSEGGPGTEAFF
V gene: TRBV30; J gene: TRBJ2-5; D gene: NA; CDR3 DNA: TGTGCCTGGAATGGCGGAAGAGGTGTGGAGACCCAGTACTTC; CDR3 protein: CAWNGGRGVETQYF
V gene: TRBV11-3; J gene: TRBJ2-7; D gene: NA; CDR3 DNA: TGTGCCAGCAGCTTTTGGCAGGGGAGCTCCTACGAGCAGTACTTC; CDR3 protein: CASSFWQGSSYEQYF
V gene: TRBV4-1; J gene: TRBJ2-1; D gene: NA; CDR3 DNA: TGCGCCAGCAGCCAATCACAGGGAAGCACCTACAATGAGCAGTTCTTC; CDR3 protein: CASSQSQGSTYNEQFF
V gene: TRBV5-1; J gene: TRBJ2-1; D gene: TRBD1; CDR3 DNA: TGCGCCAGCAACTGGGGACAGCATTCCAATGAGCAGTTCTTC; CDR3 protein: CASNWGQHSNEQFF
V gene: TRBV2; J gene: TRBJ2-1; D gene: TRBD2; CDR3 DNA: TGTGCCAGCAGTGAAACTCTAGCGGGACCATGGAATGAGCAGTTCTTC; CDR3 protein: CASSETLAGPWNEQFF
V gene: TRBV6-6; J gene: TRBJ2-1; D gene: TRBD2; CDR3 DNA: TGTGCCAGCAGTTACGGCGGGAGCTCCTACAATGAGCAGTTCTTC; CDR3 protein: CASSYGGSSYNEQFF
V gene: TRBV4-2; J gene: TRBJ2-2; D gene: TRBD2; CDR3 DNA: TGTGCCAGCAGCCAAGATGCGCTAGCGGGAGGTATCGGGGAGCTGTTTTTT; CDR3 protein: CASSQDALAGGIGELFF
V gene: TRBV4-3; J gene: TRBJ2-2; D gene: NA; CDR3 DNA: TGCGCCAGCAGCCAAGATAGCAGCGCCGGGGAGCTGTTTTTT; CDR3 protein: CASSQDSSAGELFF
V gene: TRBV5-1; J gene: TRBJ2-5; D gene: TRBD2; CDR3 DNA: TGCGCCAGCAGCTTTAACTTGCAGGGCGCCGGGGGGGAGACCCAGTACTTC; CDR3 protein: CASSFNLQGAGGETQYF
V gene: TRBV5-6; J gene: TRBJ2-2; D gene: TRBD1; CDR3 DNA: TGTGCCAGCAGCTTACAGGGGTCCGGGGAGCTGTTTTTT; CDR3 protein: CASSLQGSGELFF
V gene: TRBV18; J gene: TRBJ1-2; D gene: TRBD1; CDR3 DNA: TGTGCCAGCTCCCCCCCCCTCTGGGACAGGGGGCATTTTGGCTGCACCTTC; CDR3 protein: CASSPPLWDRGHFGCTF
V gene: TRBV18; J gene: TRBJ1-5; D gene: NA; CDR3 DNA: TGTGCCAGCTCACGGGACAAAGATCAGCCCCAGCATTTT; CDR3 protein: CASSRDKDQPQHF
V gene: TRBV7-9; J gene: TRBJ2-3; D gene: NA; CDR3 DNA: TGTGCCAGCAGCTCCTCAGATACGCAGTATTTT; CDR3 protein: CASSSSDTQYF
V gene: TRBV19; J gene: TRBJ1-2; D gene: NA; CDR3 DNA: TGTGCCAGTAGCCCGGCCGGCGGTTGGTATGGCTACACCTTC; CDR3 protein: CASSPAGGWYGYTF